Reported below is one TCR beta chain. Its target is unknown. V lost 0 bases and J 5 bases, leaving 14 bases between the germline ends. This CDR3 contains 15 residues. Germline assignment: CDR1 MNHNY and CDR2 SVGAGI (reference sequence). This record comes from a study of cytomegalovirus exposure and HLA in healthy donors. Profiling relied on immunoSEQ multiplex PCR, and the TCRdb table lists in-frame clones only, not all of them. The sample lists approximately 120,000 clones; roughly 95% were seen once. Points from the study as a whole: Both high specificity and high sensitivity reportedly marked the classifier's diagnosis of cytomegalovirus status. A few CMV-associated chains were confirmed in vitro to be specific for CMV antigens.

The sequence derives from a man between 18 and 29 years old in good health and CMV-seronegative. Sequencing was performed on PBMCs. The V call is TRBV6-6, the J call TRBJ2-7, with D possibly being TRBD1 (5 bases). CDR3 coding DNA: TGTGCCAGCAGTTACTCCGTCAGGGATACCCACGAGCAGTACTTC. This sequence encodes CASSYSVRDTHEQYF.